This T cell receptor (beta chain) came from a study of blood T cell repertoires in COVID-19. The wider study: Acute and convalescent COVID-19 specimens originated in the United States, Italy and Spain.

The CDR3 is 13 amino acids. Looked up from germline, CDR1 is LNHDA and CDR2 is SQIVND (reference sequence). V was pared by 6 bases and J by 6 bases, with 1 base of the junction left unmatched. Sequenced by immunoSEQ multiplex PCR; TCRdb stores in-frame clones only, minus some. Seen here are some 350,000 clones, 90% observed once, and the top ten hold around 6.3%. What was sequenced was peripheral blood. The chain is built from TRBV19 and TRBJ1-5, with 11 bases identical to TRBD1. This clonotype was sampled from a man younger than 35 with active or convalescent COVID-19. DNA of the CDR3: TGTGCCAGTAGGGACAGGGGGCTTCAGCCCCAGCATTTT. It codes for CASRDRGLQPQHF.